The 29 T cell receptor beta chains presented below share a single source sample, sequenced in a study of T cells in Graves' hyperthyroidism and ophthalmopathy. Authors of the study amplified TCR beta CDR3 regions from RNA transcripts. The TCR CDR3 first-round RT-PCR relied on the HTBI primer set. MiXCR, applied by TCRdb to the multiplex PCR reads, yields one record per CDR3 protein. The sample carries about 480,000 distinct CDR3 sequences, approximately 15% recorded once. The sample consisted of blood. Receptor source: a woman between 18 and 30 years old with Graves' hyperthyroidism.

Ten or more counts support this clonotype. The chain couples TRBV3-1 to TRBJ2-3; 11 positions agree with TRBD2. Germline V gene sequence: CDR1 LGHDT, CDR2 YNNKEL (reference sequence). This CDR3 comprises 16 residues. Germline trimming cut 0 bases from V and 5 bases from J; bases unmatched to any gene: 4. The CDR3 sequence is CASSQEASGRLDTQYF. The CDR3 DNA reads as TGTGCCAGCAGCCAAGAGGCTAGCGGGAGGTTAGATACGCAGTATTTT.

V and J are TRBV18 and TRBJ2-7; 8 nucleotides match TRBD2. This CDR3 has 15 amino acids. V was clipped by 2 bases and J by 0 bases; unmatched bases: 3. Germline V gene sequence: CDR1 KGHSH, CDR2 LQKENI. Here the CDR3 reads CASSPGSGGSYEQYV. The CDR3 region has the DNA TGTGCCAGCTCACCAGGGAGCGGGGGCTCCTACGAGCAGTACGTC.

This chain connects TRBV12-3 or TRBV12-4 to TRBJ2-7; TRBD2 matches 8 bases. The V segment lost 6 bases and the J segment 2 bases; nucleotides outside the gene matches: 6. The CDR3 covers 14 residues. The CDR3 nucleotides read TGTGCCAGCAGCCCCGACGGGAGGGCCTACGAGCAGTACTTC. It codes for CASSPDGRAYEQYF.

This clonotype was observed many times. This chain uses TRBV11-3 with TRBJ2-1, with 7 bases fitting TRBD2. The germline V gene encodes CDR1 SGHNT and CDR2 YENEEA. CDR3 length: 14 residues. V gave up 4 bases and J gave up 6 bases; unmatched junction bases: 6. This CDR3 reads CASSSLPSGNEQFF. The CDR3 DNA reads as TGTGCCAGCAGCTCACTACCTAGCGGCAATGAGCAGTTCTTC. Looking up the rest from reference TRBV11-3 and TRBJ2-1 gives the full variable domain: EAGVVQSPRYKIIEKKQPVAFWCNPISGHNTLYWYLQNLGQGPELLIRYENEEAVDDSQLPKDRFSAERLKGVDSTLKIQPAELGDSAVYLCASSSLPSGNEQFFGPGTRLTVL.

Many counts were recorded for this clonotype. V and J are TRBV11-1 and TRBJ2-7; 7 nucleotides match TRBD2. Trimming removed 0 bases from V and 5 bases from J; junction bases left unmatched: 4. Germline V gene data show CDR1 as SGHAT and CDR2 as FQDESV (reference sequence). The CDR3 extends over 14 amino acids. CDR3 region: CASSLAGGYDEQYF. The CDR3 coding sequence is TGTGCCAGCAGCTTAGCGGGAGGGTATGACGAGCAGTACTTC.

The rearrangement links TRBV7-9 to TRBJ1-1; 8 nucleotides agree with TRBD1. The CDR3 contains 14 residues. Trimming took 4 bases from V and 7 from J; bases not matched to a gene: 8. Germline loops: CDR1 SEHNR, CDR2 FQNEAQ (reference sequence). The CDR3 coding sequence is TGTGCCAGCAGCTCGATCAGGGGGCAGGTTGAAGCTTTCTTT. Encoded protein: CASSSIRGQVEAFF.

This clonotype appeared a few times. The junction shows a germline mismatch at one end, possibly a read error. CDR3 sequence: CASSSPGTSEKLFF. CDR3 coding DNA: TGTGCCAGTAGTAGCCCCGGGACTAGTGAAAAACTGTTTTTT. The V and J genes are TRBV19 and TRBJ1-4; maybe TRBD1 (5 bases). CDR1 and CDR2 (germline): LNHDA, SQIVND (reference sequence). This CDR3 contains 14 residues.

The CDR3, as DNA: TGTGCCAGCACCCTAGGGGGGCACGGTGGCTACACCTTC. Translation: CASTLGGHGGYTF. This rearrangement joins TRBV2 to TRBJ1-2; weak D call: TRBD1 (6 bases). V shed 7 bases and J shed 7 bases, with 16 bases lying between them. Looked up from germline, CDR1 is SNHLY and CDR2 is FYNNEI. The CDR3 loop spans 13 amino acids.

The chain employs TRBV7-8 and TRBJ2-1, with 12 bases matching TRBD2. Germline V gives CDR1 SGHVS, CDR2 FQNEAQ. CDR3 length: 15 residues. V was clipped by 2 bases and J by 8 bases; unmatched bases: 4. In DNA form, the CDR3 reads TGTGCCAGCAGCTTAATGACTAGCGGGAGTGATGAGCAGTTCTTC. The encoded protein is CASSLMTSGSDEQFF.

This sequence joins TRBV7-6 and TRBJ1-1; no definite D call. Germline loops: CDR1 SGHVS, CDR2 FNYEAQ. V lost 5 bases to trimming and J lost 0 bases, with 13 bases between them. The CDR3 contains 15 residues. Written as DNA, the CDR3 is TGTGCCAGCAGCCCCATTGACACACTGAACACTGAAGCTTTCTTT. It is translated as CASSPIDTLNTEAFF.

This clonotype was recorded many times. The chain is built from TRBV7-2 and TRBJ1-2; the D gene is possibly TRBD1 (5 bases). Trimming removed 3 bases from V and 3 bases from J, with 14 bases in between. CDR1 SGHTA and CDR2 FQGNSA come from the germline V gene. The length of the CDR3 is 15 residues. CDR3 loop: CASSLYSPGDYGYTF. CDR3 DNA: TGTGCCAGCAGCTTGTATTCCCCGGGGGACTATGGCTACACCTTC.

This clonotype was recorded at least ten times. CDR3 bases: TGTGCCACCAGCCACGGGACTTCCTCAACCTACGAGCAGTACGTC. Its translation: CATSHGTSSTYEQYV. The rearrangement joins TRBV6-1 to TRBJ2-7; a possible D gene is TRBD2 (6 bases). CDR1 and CDR2 (germline): MNHNS, SASEGT. The ends were cut back, 10 bases at V and 2 bases at J, with 21 bases in the middle. The CDR3 contains 15 residues.

This clonotype showed up many times. The chain links TRBV11-3 to TRBJ2-5; TRBD2 matches 7 bases. CDR1 SGHNT and CDR2 YENEEA come from the germline V gene. The CDR3 has 18 residues. Trimming removed 5 bases from V and 2 bases from J; junction bases left unmatched: 17. The DNA of the CDR3 is TGTGCCAGCAGCCCAGAGGCCCCCGCGGGAGTAGAACAAGAGACCCAGTACTTC. It is translated as CASSPEAPAGVEQETQYF.

The V and J genes are TRBV20-1 and TRBJ1-1, with 9 bases fitting TRBD1. Germline values: CDR1 DFQATT, CDR2 SNEGSKA (reference sequence). There are 14 residues in the CDR3. The J segment lost 11 bases and the V segment lost 0 bases, leaving 10 bases of the junction unmatched. The CDR3 reads CSARETRDRDLAFF. The CDR3 DNA follows: TGCAGTGCTAGAGAGACGCGGGACAGGGATCTGGCTTTCTTT.

This clonotype has ten or more counts. The chain carries TRBV3-1 and TRBJ1-1, with no clear D. The V gene's germline CDR1 is LGHDT and CDR2 YNNKEL (reference sequence). V gave up 5 bases and J gave up 4 bases, with 17 bases separating them. CDR3 length equals 15 residues. CDR3 in DNA: TGTGCCAGCAGCTACCGCCGAACGGGAGTCACTGAAGCTTTCTTT. It specifies CASSYRRTGVTEAFF.

This clonotype was seen ten or more times. The DNA of the CDR3 is TGTGCCAGCAGCAAAAGCCTGGGAAATTCACCCCTCCACTTT. Amino acids: CASSKSLGNSPLHF. The J gene is TRBJ1-6, the V gene TRBV13; D gene uncertain. CDR3 length: 14 amino acids. Germline V gene data show CDR1 as PRHDT and CDR2 as FYEKMQ (reference sequence). V lost 5 bases and J lost 7, with 12 bases in between.

The V and J genes are TRBV18 and TRBJ1-1; weak D call: TRBD1 (6 bases). This CDR3 has 15 amino acids. The V gene lost 3 bases and the J gene lost 1 base, with 12 bases spanning the gap. Germline V CDR1 and CDR2: KGHSH, LQKENI. The CDR3 sequence is CASSPPGQSNTEAFF. Written as DNA, the CDR3 is TGTGCCAGCTCACCGCCAGGACAGTCGAACACTGAAGCTTTCTTT. Complete variable domain (other parts from reference TRBV18 and TRBJ1-1): NAGVMQNPRHLVRRRGQEARLRCSPMKGHSHVYWYRQLPEEGLKFMVYLQKENIIDESGMPKERFSAEFPKEGPSILRIQQVVRGDSAAYFCASSPPGQSNTEAFFGQGTRLTVV.

This clonotype has ten or more counts. The rearrangement uses TRBV12-3 or TRBV12-4 and TRBJ2-5; the D is unclear. This CDR3 comprises 13 residues. Between the trimmed V and J ends, which lost 0 bases and 5 bases, there was a span of 7 bases. The CDR3 DNA follows: TGTGCCAGCAGTTTAGCGCTGTGGGAGACCCAGTACTTC. This sequence encodes CASSLALWETQYF.

This clonotype was detected ten times or more. The chain couples TRBV2 to TRBJ2-1; TRBD2 is a possible D gene (6 bases). The V and J ends lost 2 bases and 1 base respectively, with 12 bases between them. Germline V lookup: CDR1 SNHLY, CDR2 FYNNEI. CDR3 length: 16 residues. The CDR3, as DNA: TGTGCCAGCAGTGAAAGACTAGTAGGGTCCTACAATGAGCAGTTCTTC. Its translation: CASSERLVGSYNEQFF.

This clonotype was seen at least ten times. CDR3 bases: TGTGCCAGCAGCTTTCGGGTCCTTACCACAGATACGCAGTATTTT. Its protein is CASSFRVLTTDTQYF. This rearrangement joins TRBV5-5 to TRBJ2-3, with D hard to call. The CDR3 sequence is 15 residues long. The V gene lost 2 bases and the J gene lost 2 bases, with 12 bases spanning the gap. The germline V gene has CDR1 SGHKS and CDR2 YYEKEE (reference sequence).

This clonotype was seen many times. The rearrangement uses TRBV2 and TRBJ2-7, with D possibly TRBD2 on 6 matching bases. This CDR3 comprises 14 residues. Germline V gene data show CDR1 as SNHLY and CDR2 as FYNNEI. Deletions cut 11 bases from V and 6 bases from J, with 23 bases between. CDR3 loop: CASGRDFGASEQYF. Written as DNA, the CDR3 is TGTGCCTCTGGTAGGGACTTTGGAGCGTCCGAGCAGTACTTC.

In its sample, this clonotype was seen many times. This chain joins TRBV15 and TRBJ1-1; D unclear. The CDR3 is made up of 15 amino acids. V lost 1 base and J 2 bases, leaving 11 bases between the germline ends. Germline V gene sequence: CDR1 LNHNV, CDR2 YYDKDF (reference sequence). DNA for the CDR3: TGTGCCACCAGCAGAGCAGTACAAGATAACACTGAAGCTTTCTTT. It specifies CATSRAVQDNTEAFF. The full variable domain, its missing parts supplied by reference TRBV15 and TRBJ1-1, is DAMVIQNPRYQVTQFGKPVTLSCSQTLNHNVMYWYQQKSSQAPKLLFHYYDKDFNNEADTPDNFQSRRPNTSFCFLDIRSPGLGDTAMYLCATSRAVQDNTEAFFGQGTRLTVV.

This chain joins TRBV6-1 and TRBJ1-1, with D possibly being TRBD1 (6 bases). This CDR3 comprises 16 residues. Germline CDR1 reads MNHNS; CDR2 reads SASEGT. Between the trimmed V and J ends, which lost 7 bases and 5 bases, there was a span of 23 bases. The CDR3 coding sequence is TGTGCCAGCACTAGCGGGACACTAATCCGCGGGACTGAAGCTTTCTTT. Translation: CASTSGTLIRGTEAFF.

The table lists this clonotype with a few counts. This chain uses TRBV29-1 with TRBJ2-1, with 10 nucleotides matching TRBD2. This CDR3 is 17 amino acids long. The germline gives CDR1 SQVTM, CDR2 ANQGSEA. V was pared by 3 bases and J by 6 bases, with 14 bases of the junction left unmatched. This CDR3 is CSVEGLAGAFNGNEQFF. The CDR3 DNA reads TGCAGCGTTGAGGGTCTAGCGGGAGCGTTTAATGGCAATGAGCAGTTCTTC.

This clonotype showed up many times. The CDR3 DNA reads TGTGCCAGCAGCGCCGGGACAACGAACACTGAAGCTTTCTTT. Translated, it gives CASSAGTTNTEAFF. The V gene is TRBV6-1, the J gene TRBJ1-1, with TRBD1 as a possible D gene (6 bases). V was trimmed by 6 bases and J by 1 base, leaving 12 bases between them. CDR3 length: 14 amino acids. Germline CDR1 is MNHNS and CDR2 is SASEGT.

This clonotype has a count of ten or more. The chain carries TRBV2 and TRBJ2-1; D is unresolved. This CDR3 region has 15 residues. In germline, CDR1 is SNHLY, CDR2 FYNNEI. V was pared by 1 base and J by 2 bases, with 9 bases between. In DNA, the CDR3 is TGTGCCAGCAGTGAAGGGCAAGTACCCTACAATGAGCAGTTCTTC. Encoded protein: CASSEGQVPYNEQFF. The variable domain in full, completed from reference TRBV2 and TRBJ2-1, reads EPEVTQTPSHQVTQMGQEVILRCVPISNHLYFYWYRQILGQKVEFLVSFYNNEISEKSEIFDDQFSVERPDGSNFTLKIRSTKLEDSAMYFCASSEGQVPYNEQFFGPGTRLTVL.

The table lists this clonotype with many counts. This rearrangement joins TRBV4-1 to TRBJ2-3; D not certain. Germline CDR1 and CDR2: MGHRA and YSYEKL. V was pared by 4 bases and J by 0 bases, with 11 bases between. This CDR3 has 15 residues. The CDR3 region has the DNA TGCGCCAGCAGCCGCCTCTACCCTAGCACAGATACGCAGTATTTT. Translating gives CASSRLYPSTDTQYF.

The chain combines TRBV3-1 with TRBJ2-1; D possibly uses TRBD1 or TRBD2 (5 bases each). The CDR3 consists of 18 residues. Germline CDR1 is LGHDT and CDR2 is YNNKEL (reference sequence). Trimming cost V 3 bases and J 9 bases, with 27 bases left between them. The CDR3 DNA follows: TGTGCCAGCAGCCAGGGGCTTGGGCTAGCTCTTTTGGTCCGTGAGCAGTTCTTC. It is translated as CASSQGLGLALLVREQFF.

This clonotype was seen ten or more times. The CDR3, as DNA: TGTGCCAGCAGTCCGTCAGTAGACAGGGCGAACATTCAGTACTTC. Protein sequence: CASSPSVDRANIQYF. The gene calls are TRBV27 and TRBJ2-4; TRBD1 aligns across 7 bases. J was trimmed by 7 bases and V by 5 bases; bases with no gene match: 11. The CDR3 contains 15 residues. CDR1 MNHEY and CDR2 SMNVEV come from the germline V gene (reference sequence).